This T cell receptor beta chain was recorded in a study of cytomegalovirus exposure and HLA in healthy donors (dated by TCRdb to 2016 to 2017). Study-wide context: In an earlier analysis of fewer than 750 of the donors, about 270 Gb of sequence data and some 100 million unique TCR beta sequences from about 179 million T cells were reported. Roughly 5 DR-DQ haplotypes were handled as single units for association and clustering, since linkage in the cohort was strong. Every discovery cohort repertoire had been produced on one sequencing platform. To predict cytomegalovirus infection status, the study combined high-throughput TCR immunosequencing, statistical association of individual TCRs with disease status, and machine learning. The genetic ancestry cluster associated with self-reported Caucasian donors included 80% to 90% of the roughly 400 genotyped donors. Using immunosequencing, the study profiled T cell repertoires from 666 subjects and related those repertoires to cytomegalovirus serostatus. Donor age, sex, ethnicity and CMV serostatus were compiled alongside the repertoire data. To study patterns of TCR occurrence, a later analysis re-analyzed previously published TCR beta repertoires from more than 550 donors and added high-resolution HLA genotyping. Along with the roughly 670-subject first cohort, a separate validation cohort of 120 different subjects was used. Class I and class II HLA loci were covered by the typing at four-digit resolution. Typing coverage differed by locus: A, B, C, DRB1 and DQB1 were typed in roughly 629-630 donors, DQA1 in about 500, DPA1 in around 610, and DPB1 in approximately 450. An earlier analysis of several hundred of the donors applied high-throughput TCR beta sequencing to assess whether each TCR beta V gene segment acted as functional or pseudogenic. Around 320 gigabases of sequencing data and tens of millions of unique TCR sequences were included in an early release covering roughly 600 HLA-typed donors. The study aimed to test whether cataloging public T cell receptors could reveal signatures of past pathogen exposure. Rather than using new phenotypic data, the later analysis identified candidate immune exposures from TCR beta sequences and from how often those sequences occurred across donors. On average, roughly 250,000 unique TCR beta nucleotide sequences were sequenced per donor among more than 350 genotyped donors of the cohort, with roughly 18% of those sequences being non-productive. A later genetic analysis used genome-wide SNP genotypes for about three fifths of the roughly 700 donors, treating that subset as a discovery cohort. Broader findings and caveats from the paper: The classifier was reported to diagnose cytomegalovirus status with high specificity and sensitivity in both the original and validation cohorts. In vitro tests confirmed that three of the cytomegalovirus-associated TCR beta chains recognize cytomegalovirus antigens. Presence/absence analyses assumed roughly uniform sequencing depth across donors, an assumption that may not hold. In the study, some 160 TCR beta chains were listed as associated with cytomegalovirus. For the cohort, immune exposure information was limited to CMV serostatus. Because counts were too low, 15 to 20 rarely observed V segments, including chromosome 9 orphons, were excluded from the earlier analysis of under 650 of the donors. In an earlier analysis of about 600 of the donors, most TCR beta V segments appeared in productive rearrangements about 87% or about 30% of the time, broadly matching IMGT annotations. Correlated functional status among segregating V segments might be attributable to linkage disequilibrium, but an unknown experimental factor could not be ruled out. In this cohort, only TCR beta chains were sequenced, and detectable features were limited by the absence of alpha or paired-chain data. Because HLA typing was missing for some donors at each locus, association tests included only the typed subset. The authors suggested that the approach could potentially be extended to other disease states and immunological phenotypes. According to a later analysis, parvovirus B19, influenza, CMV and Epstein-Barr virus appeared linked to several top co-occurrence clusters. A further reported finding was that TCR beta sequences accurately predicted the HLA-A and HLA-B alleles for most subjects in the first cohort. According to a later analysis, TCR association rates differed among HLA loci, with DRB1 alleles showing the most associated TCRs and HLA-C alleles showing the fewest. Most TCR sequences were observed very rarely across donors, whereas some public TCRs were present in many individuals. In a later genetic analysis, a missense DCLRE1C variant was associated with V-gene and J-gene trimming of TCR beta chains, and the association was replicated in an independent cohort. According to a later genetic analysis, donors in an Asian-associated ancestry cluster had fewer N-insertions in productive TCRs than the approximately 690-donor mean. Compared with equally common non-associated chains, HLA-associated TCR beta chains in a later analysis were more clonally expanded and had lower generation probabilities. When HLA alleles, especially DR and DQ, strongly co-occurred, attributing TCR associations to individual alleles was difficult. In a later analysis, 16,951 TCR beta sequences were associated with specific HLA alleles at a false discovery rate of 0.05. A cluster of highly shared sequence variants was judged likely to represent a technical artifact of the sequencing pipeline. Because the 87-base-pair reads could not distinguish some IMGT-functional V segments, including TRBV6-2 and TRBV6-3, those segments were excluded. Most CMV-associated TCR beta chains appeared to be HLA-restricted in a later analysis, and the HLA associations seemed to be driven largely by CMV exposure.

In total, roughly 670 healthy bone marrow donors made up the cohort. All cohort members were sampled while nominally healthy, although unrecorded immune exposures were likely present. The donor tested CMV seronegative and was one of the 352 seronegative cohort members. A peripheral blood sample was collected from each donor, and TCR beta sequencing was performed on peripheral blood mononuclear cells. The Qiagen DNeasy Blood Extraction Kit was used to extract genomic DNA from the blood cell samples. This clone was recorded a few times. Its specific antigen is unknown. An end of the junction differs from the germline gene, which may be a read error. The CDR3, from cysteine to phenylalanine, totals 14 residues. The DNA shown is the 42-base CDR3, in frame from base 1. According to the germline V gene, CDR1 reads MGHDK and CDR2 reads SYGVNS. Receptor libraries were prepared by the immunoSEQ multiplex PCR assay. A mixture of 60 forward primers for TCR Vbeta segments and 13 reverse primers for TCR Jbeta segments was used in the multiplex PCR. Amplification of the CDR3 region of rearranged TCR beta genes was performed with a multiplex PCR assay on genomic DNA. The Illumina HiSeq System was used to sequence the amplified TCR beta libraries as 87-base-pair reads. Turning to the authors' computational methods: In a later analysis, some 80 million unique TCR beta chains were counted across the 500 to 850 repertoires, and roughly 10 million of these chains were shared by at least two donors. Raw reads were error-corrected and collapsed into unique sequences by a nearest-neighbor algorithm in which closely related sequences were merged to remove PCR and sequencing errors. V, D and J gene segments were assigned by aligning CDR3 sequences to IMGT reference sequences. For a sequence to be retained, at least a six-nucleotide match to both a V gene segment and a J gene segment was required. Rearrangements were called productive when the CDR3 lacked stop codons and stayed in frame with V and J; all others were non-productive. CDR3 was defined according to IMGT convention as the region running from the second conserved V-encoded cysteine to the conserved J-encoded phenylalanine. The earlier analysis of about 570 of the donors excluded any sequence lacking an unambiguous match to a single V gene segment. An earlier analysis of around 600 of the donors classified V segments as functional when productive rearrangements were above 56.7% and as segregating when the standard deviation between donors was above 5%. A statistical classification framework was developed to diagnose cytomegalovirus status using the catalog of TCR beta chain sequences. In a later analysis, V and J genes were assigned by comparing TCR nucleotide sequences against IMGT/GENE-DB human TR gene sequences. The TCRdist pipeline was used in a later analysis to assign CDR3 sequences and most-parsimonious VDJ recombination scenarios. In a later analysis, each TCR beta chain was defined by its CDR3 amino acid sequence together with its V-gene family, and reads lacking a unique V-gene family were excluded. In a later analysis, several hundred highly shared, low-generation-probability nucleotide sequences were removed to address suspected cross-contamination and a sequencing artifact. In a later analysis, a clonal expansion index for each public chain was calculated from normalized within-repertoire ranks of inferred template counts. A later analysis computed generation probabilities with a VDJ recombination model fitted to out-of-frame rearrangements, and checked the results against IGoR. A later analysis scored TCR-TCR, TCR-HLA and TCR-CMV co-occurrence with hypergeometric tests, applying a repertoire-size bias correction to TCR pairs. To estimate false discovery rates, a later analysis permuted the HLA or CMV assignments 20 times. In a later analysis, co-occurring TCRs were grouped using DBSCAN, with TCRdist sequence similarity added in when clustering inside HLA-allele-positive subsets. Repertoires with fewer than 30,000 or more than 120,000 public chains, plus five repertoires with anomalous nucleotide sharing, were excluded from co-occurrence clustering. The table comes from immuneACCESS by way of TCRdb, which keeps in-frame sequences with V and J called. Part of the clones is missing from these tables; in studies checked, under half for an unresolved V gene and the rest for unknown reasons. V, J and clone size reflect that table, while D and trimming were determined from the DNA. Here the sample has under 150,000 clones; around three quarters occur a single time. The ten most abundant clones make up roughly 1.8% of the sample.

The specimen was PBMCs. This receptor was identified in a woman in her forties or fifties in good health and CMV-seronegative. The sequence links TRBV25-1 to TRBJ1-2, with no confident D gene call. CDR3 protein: CASSAGEGINGYPF. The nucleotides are TGTGCCAGCAGTGCCGGGGAAGGTATTAATGGCTACCCCTTC.